Listed here are 7 T cell receptor beta chains from one sample, sequenced in a study of blood T cells in healthy people across ages. PCR was performed a second time for roughly 7 to 12 cycles using a sample-barcoded 5' primer and a J-beta primer mix. TCRdb processed the 5' RACE reads anew with MiXCR; each CDR3 protein has one entry. This table has 800,000 to 950,000 distinct CDR3 sequences, around 48% appearing once. Sample: blood. All receptors come from a man aged 25 to 40 in good health.

This chain connects TRBV7-2 to TRBJ2-7; D may be TRBD1 (6 bases). CDR1 SGHTA and CDR2 FQGNSA come from the germline V gene. V lost 7 bases and J lost 3, with 16 bases in between. CDR3 length: 14 amino acids. As DNA, the CDR3 is TGTGCCAGCACCCAAGGGGGTTCCATCTACGAGCAGTACTTC. Residues: CASTQGGSIYEQYF.

The chain carries TRBV11-2 and TRBJ2-7; either TRBD1 or TRBD2 may supply D (5 bases each). Germline V lookup: CDR1 SGHAT, CDR2 FQNNGV. CDR3 length: 15 residues. The V end was cut by 5 bases, the J end by 0 bases, with 14 bases between. The CDR3 coding sequence is TGTGCCAGCAGCCGAGGGACGGTGCTCTCCTACGAGCAGTACTTC. Translated, it gives CASSRGTVLSYEQYF.

The chain uses TRBV7-2 and TRBJ2-5; 8 bases are shared with TRBD1. CDR1 and CDR2 (germline): SGHTA, FQGNSA. The V and J ends lost 5 bases and 11 bases, in that order; junction bases with no gene match: 7. The length of the CDR3 is 12 residues. CDR3 sequence (DNA): TGTGCCAGCAGCCAGGGGGCAGGCCCACAGTACTTC. This codes for CASSQGAGPQYF. Based on the CDR3 plus reference TRBV7-2 and TRBJ2-5, the full variable domain is GAGVSQSPSNKVTEKGKDVELRCDPISGHTALYWYRQSLGQGLEFLIYFQGNSAPDKSGLPSDRFSAERTGGSVSTLTIQRTQQEDSAVYLCASSQGAGPQYFGPGTRLLVL.

This clonotype occurred a few times. This rearrangement joins TRBV6-5 to TRBJ1-2; D perhaps matches TRBD1 (6 bases). Germline loops: CDR1 MNHEY, CDR2 SVGAGI. V was clipped by 6 bases and J by 2 bases, with 19 bases between them. This CDR3 is built from 16 residues. CDR3 bases: TGTGCCAGCAGGACAGGTTACTCCCGGTTGAACTATGGCTACACCTTC. Its protein product is CASRTGYSRLNYGYTF.

This clonotype appeared once. This chain joins TRBV6-6 and TRBJ2-1; 9 nucleotides match TRBD2. CDR1 and CDR2 (germline): MNHNY, SVGAGI (reference sequence). The CDR3 consists of 17 residues. Losses at the gene ends were 0 bases for V and 7 bases for J; bases not matched to a gene: 10. CDR3: CASSYSPASGVTNEQFF. For the CDR3, the DNA is TGTGCCAGCAGTTACTCCCCCGCTAGCGGGGTTACTAATGAGCAGTTCTTC.

The rearrangement joins TRBV10-3 to TRBJ2-7; a possible D gene is TRBD1 (5 bases). This CDR3 is 12 amino acids long. Per the germline V gene, CDR1 is ENHRY and CDR2 is SYGVKD. V lost 6 bases and J 5 bases, leaving 11 bases between the germline ends. CDR3 amino acids: CAIRPEGDEQYF. The DNA for the CDR3 is TGTGCCATCAGACCCGAAGGGGACGAGCAGTACTTC.

This clonotype showed up just a few times. The chain carries TRBV29-1 and TRBJ2-4; tentatively, D is TRBD1 or TRBD2 (5 bases each). The J call may not be correct, given that the DNA end is closer to TRBJ2-7. CDR3 length equals 14 residues. CDR1 and CDR2 from the germline V gene are SQVTM and ANQGSEA. CDR3 in amino acids: CSVEDGGAHGEQYF. For the CDR3, the DNA is TGCAGCGTTGAAGATGGGGGTGCTCACGGCGAGCAGTACTTC.